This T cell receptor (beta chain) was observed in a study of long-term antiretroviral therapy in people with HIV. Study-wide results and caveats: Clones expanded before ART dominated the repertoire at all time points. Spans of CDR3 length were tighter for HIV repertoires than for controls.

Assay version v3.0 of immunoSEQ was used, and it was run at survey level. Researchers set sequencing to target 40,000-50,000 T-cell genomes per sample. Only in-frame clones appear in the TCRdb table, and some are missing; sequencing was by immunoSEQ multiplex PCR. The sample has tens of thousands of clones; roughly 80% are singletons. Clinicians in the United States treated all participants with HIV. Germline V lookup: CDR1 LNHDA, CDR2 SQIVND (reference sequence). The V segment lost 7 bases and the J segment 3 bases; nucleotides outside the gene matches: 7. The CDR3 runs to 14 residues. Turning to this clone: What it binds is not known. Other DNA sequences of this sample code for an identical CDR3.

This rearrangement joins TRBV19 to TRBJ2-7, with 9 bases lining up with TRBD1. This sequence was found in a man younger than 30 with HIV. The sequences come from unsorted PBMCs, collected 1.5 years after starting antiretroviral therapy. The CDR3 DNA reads TGTGCCAGTACCCCGACAGGGGGAATCTACGAGCAGTACTTC. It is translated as CASTPTGGIYEQYF.